Below are 27 T cell receptor beta chains sequenced from a single sample in a study of blood T cell repertoires in COVID-19. Profiling relied on immunoSEQ multiplex PCR, and the TCRdb table lists in-frame clones only, not all of them. Found here are 35,000 to 45,000 clones, approximately 80% of them singletons; the top ten hold roughly 2%. The sample consisted of peripheral blood. These receptors all stem from a man between 60 and 75 years old with active COVID-19.

The V call is TRBV3-1 (or the pseudogene TRBV3-2), the J call TRBJ1-1; D not resolved. The germline gives CDR1 LGHDT, CDR2 YNNKEL (reference sequence). The CDR3 contains 14 residues. Trimming took 4 bases from V and 1 from J, leaving 10 bases between them. CDR3 bases: TGTGCCAGCAGCCGAACGCGGGCGAACACTGAAGCTTTCTTT. Its protein product is CASSRTRANTEAFF.

This clone was seen more than once but under ten times. CDR3 region: CASSLRPLNSGQGTGELFF. CDR3 nucleotides: TGTGCCAGTAGTCTCCGCCCCCTGAATTCAGGTCAGGGCACCGGGGAGCTGTTTTTT. V usage is TRBV19 and J usage is TRBJ2-2, with D possibly TRBD1 on 5 matching bases. The CDR3 runs to 19 residues. V was clipped by 5 bases and J by 4 bases, with 26 bases between them. From germline, CDR1 is LNHDA and CDR2 SQIVND (reference sequence).

This sequence joins TRBV5-1 and TRBJ1-5; 12 bases line up with TRBD1. J was trimmed by 3 bases and V by 3 bases; bases with no gene match: 4. The germline V gene encodes CDR1 SGHRS and CDR2 YFSETQ. There are 16 residues in the CDR3. CDR3 region: CASSSGTGGPNQPQHF. For the CDR3, the DNA is TGCGCCAGCAGCTCCGGGACAGGGGGCCCCAATCAGCCCCAGCATTTT.

The genes are TRBV11-2 and TRBJ1-1, with a tentative D call TRBD1 (6 bases). The ends were cut back, 6 bases at V and 8 bases at J, with 13 bases in the middle. CDR3 length: 12 residues. Per the germline V gene, CDR1 is SGHAT and CDR2 is FQNNGV. CDR3: CASRPNRVEAFF. The CDR3, as DNA: TGTGCCAGCAGGCCCAACAGGGTAGAAGCTTTCTTT.

The rearrangement uses TRBV5-1 and TRBJ1-1, with D perhaps matching TRBD1 (6 bases). Germline values: CDR1 SGHRS, CDR2 YFSETQ. Trimming cost V 4 bases and J 1 base, with 11 bases left between them. This CDR3 contains 14 residues. The CDR3 sequence is CASSRGQQNTEAFF. The CDR3 DNA reads as TGCGCCAGCAGCCGCGGACAGCAGAACACTGAAGCTTTCTTT.

The genes are TRBV6-5 and TRBJ2-1; D perhaps matches TRBD2 (6 bases). V lost 0 bases and J lost 9, with 15 bases in between. This CDR3 spans 15 amino acids. In germline, CDR1 is MNHEY, CDR2 SVGAGI. CDR3 nucleotides: TGTGCCAGCAGTTACTCGAAGGGCGGGGTGAGTGAGCAGTTCTTC. Translating gives CASSYSKGGVSEQFF.

This clone was seen a single time. The chain combines TRBV5-1 with TRBJ1-1, with 8 nucleotides matching TRBD1. V trimming: 5 bases; J trimming: 1 base; junction bases outside the gene matches: 7. CDR1 is SGHRS, CDR2 YFSETQ, per germline. This CDR3 comprises 15 residues. In DNA, the CDR3 is TGCGCCAGCAGACCAGGGGGCGCGGAGAACACTGAAGCTTTCTTT. Its protein is CASRPGGAENTEAFF.

The chain couples TRBV30 to TRBJ1-2; D uncertain. The V end was cut by 0 bases, the J end by 3 bases, with 8 bases between. The CDR3 totals 13 residues. Germline V gene data show CDR1 as GTSNPN and CDR2 as SVGIG (reference sequence). DNA of the CDR3: TGTGCCTGGAGTGTAACAACAGACTATGGCTACACCTTC. Protein: CAWSVTTDYGYTF.

The chain employs TRBV2 and TRBJ2-2, with a tentative D call TRBD2 (5 bases). CDR1 and CDR2 from the germline V gene are SNHLY and FYNNEI. Between the trimmed V and J ends, which lost 8 bases and 5 bases, there was a span of 18 bases. The CDR3 spans 15 residues. The CDR3 DNA reads as TGTGCCAGCGGGGAGACTGTAGGTCGGACCGGGGAGCTGTTTTTT. It translates to CASGETVGRTGELFF.

The V and J genes are TRBV27 and TRBJ2-7; 10 bases are shared with TRBD2. The V and J ends lost 5 bases and 5 bases, in that order; junction bases with no gene match: 12. From germline, CDR1 is MNHEY and CDR2 SMNVEV (reference sequence). The CDR3 length is 16 residues. The CDR3 region is CASSPQTSGHVDEQYF. The CDR3 region has the DNA TGTGCCAGCAGTCCTCAGACTAGCGGGCACGTAGACGAGCAGTACTTC.

The V and J genes are TRBV5-1 and TRBJ2-3; 9 bases map to TRBD1. The CDR3 runs 17 residues. CDR1 is SGHRS and CDR2 is YFSETQ in the germline V gene. With V trimmed by 0 bases and J by 1 base, 6 bases remained unmatched. CDR3 region: CASSLATGGRGTDTQYF. The CDR3 nucleotides read TGCGCCAGCAGCTTGGCGACAGGGGGTCGAGGCACAGATACGCAGTATTTT. The entire variable domain, with the rest obtained from reference TRBV5-1 and TRBJ2-3, is as follows: KAGVTQTPRYLIKTRGQQVTLSCSPISGHRSVSWYQQTPGQGLQFLFEYFSETQRNKGNFPGRFSGRQFSNSRSEMNVSTLELGDSALYLCASSLATGGRGTDTQYFGPGTRLTVL.

Details on this clone: A read error may account for a junction end that differs from germline. This chain joins TRBV7-7 and TRBJ2-5; the match to TRBD1 covers 8 bases. Germline V CDR1 and CDR2: SSHAT, FNYEAQ (reference sequence). CDR3 length equals 15 residues. The CDR3 reads CASRFGQGVGETQYF. In DNA form, the CDR3 reads TGTGCTAGCAGGTTCGGACAGGGCGTCGGGGAGACCCAGTACTTC.

The chain joins TRBV12-3 or TRBV12-4 to TRBJ1-1, with 8 nucleotides matching TRBD1. This CDR3 contains 13 residues. V gave up 3 bases and J gave up 5 bases; unmatched junction bases: 2. The CDR3 coding sequence is TGTGCCAGCAGTTTTCAGGGGGCGACTGAAGCTTTCTTT. It is translated as CASSFQGATEAFF.

This chain connects TRBV7-3 to TRBJ2-7; 7 bases map to TRBD2. Germline CDR1 is SGHTA and CDR2 is FQGTGA. This CDR3 is built from 13 residues. V shed 3 bases and J 5 bases; nucleotides not matched to a gene: 4. The CDR3 here is CASSLSAGDEQYF. Here the CDR3 DNA reads TGTGCCAGCAGCTTGTCGGCGGGGGACGAGCAGTACTTC.

This chain joins TRBV11-3 and TRBJ1-3, with TRBD1 matching 7 bases. The CDR3 contains 15 residues. With V trimmed by 1 base and J by 2 bases, 2 bases remained unmatched. The germline gives CDR1 SGHNT, CDR2 YENEEA. The CDR3 coding sequence is TGTGCCAGCAGCTTAGGCCAGGGGGCTGGAAACACCATATATTTT. Its protein product is CASSLGQGAGNTIYF.

This sequence joins TRBV2 and TRBJ2-1, with TRBD2 identical over 13 bases. Germline values: CDR1 SNHLY, CDR2 FYNNEI. V lost 6 bases, J lost 2 bases, and 1 base stayed unmatched. There are 15 residues in the CDR3. This CDR3 is CASRGTSGTYNEQFF. The CDR3 DNA sequence: TGTGCCAGCAGGGGGACTAGCGGGACCTACAATGAGCAGTTCTTC.

V gene TRBV4-3 combines with J gene TRBJ1-2; D gene uncertain. V was trimmed by 0 bases and J by 7 bases, leaving 9 bases between them. Germline V gene data show CDR1 as LGHNA and CDR2 as YSLEER. The CDR3 is made up of 13 amino acids. The CDR3 loop is CASSQELEGGYTF. CDR3 nucleotide sequence: TGCGCCAGCAGCCAAGAGTTAGAGGGTGGCTACACCTTC.

J is TRBJ1-1 and V is TRBV5-6; D is possibly TRBD1 (5 bases). Trimming shortened V by 1 base and J by 1 base, and 8 bases separated the two germline ends. The CDR3 runs to 14 residues. Germline V gives CDR1 SGHDT, CDR2 YYEEEE. The CDR3 loop reads CASSLTGSNTEAFF. CDR3 DNA: TGTGCCAGCAGCTTGACAGGTTCGAACACTGAAGCTTTCTTT.

The chain has TRBV5-1 and TRBJ1-6; 9 nucleotides match TRBD1. The CDR3 length is 13 residues. Looked up from germline, CDR1 is SGHRS and CDR2 is YFSETQ. After removal of 4 bases from V and 12 bases from J, the junction contained 5 bases not matched to a gene. CDR3 region: CASSAGQGEPLHF. CDR3 nucleotides: TGCGCCAGCAGCGCGGGACAGGGTGAACCCCTCCACTTT.

The chain links TRBV6-2 or TRBV6-3 to TRBJ2-3; 8 bases are a match to TRBD2. This CDR3 is built from 14 residues. CDR1 MNHEY and CDR2 SVGEGT come from the germline V gene. Trimming cost V 6 bases and J 2 bases; bases outside gene matches: 4. In DNA form, the CDR3 reads TGTGCCAGCAGCCGTAGCGGGGCCACAGATACGCAGTATTTT. It translates to CASSRSGATDTQYF.

J is TRBJ1-2 and V is TRBV5-4, with TRBD1 matching over 10 bases. CDR3 size: 13 residues. The germline CDR1 and CDR2 sequences are SGHNT and YYREEE (reference sequence). The V and J ends lost 9 bases and 4 bases, in that order; junction bases with no gene match: 6. CDR3 loop: CANGRDRGYGYTF. In DNA, the CDR3 is TGTGCCAACGGACGGGACAGGGGCTATGGCTACACCTTC.

The V and J genes are TRBV19 and TRBJ2-3, with 7 bases aligning to TRBD1. The V segment lost 7 bases and the J segment 4 bases; nucleotides outside the gene matches: 8. CDR1 LNHDA and CDR2 SQIVND come from the germline V gene (reference sequence). This CDR3 is built from 14 residues. In DNA, the CDR3 is TGTGCCAGTAATAGAGGGGGCGCGCCAGATACGCAGTATTTT. Amino acids: CASNRGGAPDTQYF. The full variable domain, completed using reference TRBV19 and TRBJ2-3, is DGGITQSPKYLFRKEGQNVTLSCEQNLNHDAMYWYRQDPGQGLRLIYYSQIVNDFQKGDIAEGYSVSREKKESFPLTVTSAQKNPTAFYLCASNRGGAPDTQYFGPGTRLTVL.

CDR3 sequence reads: CASTHGMTGEETQYF. The CDR3, as DNA: TGCGCCAGCACCCACGGGATGACAGGGGAAGAGACCCAGTACTTC. V gene TRBV5-1 combines with J gene TRBJ2-5; 8 positions agree with TRBD1. V was clipped by 6 bases and J by 3 bases; unmatched bases: 10. This CDR3 comprises 15 residues. Germline V CDR1 and CDR2: SGHRS, YFSETQ.

This chain connects TRBV18 to TRBJ2-4, with TRBD1 identical over 9 bases. This CDR3 has 14 amino acids. Per the germline V gene, CDR1 is KGHSH and CDR2 is LQKENI. J was trimmed by 5 bases and V by 6 bases; bases with no gene match: 5. The CDR3 region is CASSPGQGQNIQYF. For the CDR3, the DNA is TGTGCCAGCTCTCCTGGACAGGGGCAAAACATTCAGTACTTC.

The rearrangement uses TRBV7-2 and TRBJ2-2, with D tentatively TRBD1 (6 bases). The germline gives CDR1 SGHTA, CDR2 FQGNSA. Trimming shortened V by 1 base and J by 5 bases, and 11 bases separated the two germline ends. The CDR3 loop spans 15 amino acids. The CDR3 DNA reads TGTGCCAGCAGCTTAGTACAGGGTAGGACCGGGGAGCTGTTTTTT. Translating gives CASSLVQGRTGELFF.

The rearrangement joins TRBV7-2 to TRBJ2-3, with D maybe TRBD2 (5 bases). CDR1 SGHTA and CDR2 FQGNSA come from the germline V gene. CDR3 length: 14 residues. V lost 4 bases and J 6 bases, leaving 14 bases between the germline ends. CDR3 amino acids: CASSSRDGVDTQYF. Written as DNA, the CDR3 is TGTGCCAGCAGCTCCCGGGATGGGGTGGATACGCAGTATTTT.

The rearrangement joins TRBV7-4 to TRBJ2-5, with 10 positions matching TRBD2. The length of the CDR3 is 19 residues. The germline gives CDR1 SGHVT, CDR2 SQSDAQ. The junction had 20 bases not matched to a gene; V was cut back by 4 bases and J by 6 bases. As DNA, the CDR3 is TGTGCCAGCAGCTCTAGGGGTGGGAAGCGGGAGGGCGATCAAAAGACCCAGTACTTC. It yields the protein CASSSRGGKREGDQKTQYF. Full variable domain (remainder filled in from reference TRBV7-4 and TRBJ2-5): GAGVSQSPRYKVAKRGRDVALRCDSISGHVTLYWYRQTLGQGSEVLTYSQSDAQRDKSGRPSGRFSAERPERSVSTLKIQRTEQGDSAVYLCASSSRGGKREGDQKTQYFGPGTRLLVL.